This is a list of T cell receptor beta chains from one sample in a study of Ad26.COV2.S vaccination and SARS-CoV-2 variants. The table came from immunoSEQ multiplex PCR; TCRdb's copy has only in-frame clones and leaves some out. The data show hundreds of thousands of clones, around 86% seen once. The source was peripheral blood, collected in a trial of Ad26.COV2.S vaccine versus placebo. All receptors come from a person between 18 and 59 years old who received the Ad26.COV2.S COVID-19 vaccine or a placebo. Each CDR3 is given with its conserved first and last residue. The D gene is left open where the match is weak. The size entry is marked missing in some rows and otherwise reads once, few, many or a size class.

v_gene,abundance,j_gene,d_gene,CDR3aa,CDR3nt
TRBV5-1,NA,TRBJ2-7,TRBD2,CASSLDGGWEGSYEQYF,TGCGCCAGCAGCTTGGATGGAGGGTGGGAGGGGTCCTACGAGCAGTACTTC
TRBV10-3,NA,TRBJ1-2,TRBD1,CAISASRTGNGYTF,TGTGCCATCAGTGCATCCCGGACAGGGAATGGCTACACCTTC
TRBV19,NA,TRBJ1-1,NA,CASSLGRNTEAFF,TGTGCCAGTAGTCTCGGTAGGAACACTGAAGCTTTCTTT
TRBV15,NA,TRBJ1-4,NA,CATSLSGFPNEKLFF,TGTGCCACCAGCCTTTCAGGGTTTCCGAATGAAAAACTGTTTTTT
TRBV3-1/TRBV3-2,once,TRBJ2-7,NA,CASSQQRHEQYF,TGTGCCAGCAGCCAACAGAGACACGAGCAGTACTTC
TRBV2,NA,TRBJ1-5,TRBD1,CASARQGSGNQPQHF,TGTGCCAGCGCCCGACAGGGATCGGGCAATCAGCCCCAGCATTTT
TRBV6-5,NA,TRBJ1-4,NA,CASMGGEAKLFF,TGTGCCAGCATGGGCGGCGAGGCGAAGCTGTTTTTT
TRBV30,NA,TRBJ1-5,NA,CAWTQGGNGRPYSNQPQHF,TGTGCCTGGACCCAAGGGGGGAACGGAAGACCCTATAGCAATCAGCCCCAGCATTTT
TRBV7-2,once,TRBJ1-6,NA,CASSPRDPDNSPLHF,TGTGCCAGCAGTCCTCGGGACCCTGATAATTCACCCCTCCACTTT
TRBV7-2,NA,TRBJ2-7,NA,CASSISSSGQRGYEQYF,NA
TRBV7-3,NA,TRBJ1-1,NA,CASSPPPGLGTEAFF,TGTGCCAGCAGCCCCCCCCCTGGGCTCGGCACTGAAGCTTTCTTT
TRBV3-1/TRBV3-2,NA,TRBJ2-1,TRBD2,CASSQDGSGGARVIVNEQFF,TGTGCCAGCAGCCAAGATGGAAGCGGGGGGGCTAGGGTTATTGTCAATGAGCAGTTCTTC
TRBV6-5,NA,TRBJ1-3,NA,CASSYSLGSGNTIYF,TGTGCCAGCAGTTACTCGTTGGGCTCTGGAAACACCATATATTTT
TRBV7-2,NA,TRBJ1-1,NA,CASSLAHRNTEAFF,TGTGCCAGCAGCTTAGCGCATAGGAACACTGAAGCTTTCTTT
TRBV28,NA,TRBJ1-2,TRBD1,CATKTPTGQGAANYGYTF,TGTGCCACCAAAACACCAACGGGACAGGGGGCGGCTAACTATGGCTACACCTTC
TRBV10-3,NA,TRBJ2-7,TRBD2,CAISESPTGEGSYEQYF,TGTGCCATCAGTGAGTCGCCCACTGGGGAGGGCTCCTACGAGCAGTACTTC
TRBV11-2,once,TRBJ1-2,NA,CASSSTVYYGYTF,TGTGCCAGCAGTTCGACCGTCTACTATGGCTACACCTTC